This note documents a single T cell receptor beta chain sequence. What it binds is not known. These data originate in a study of T-cell reconstitution after alpha-beta-depleted transplantation in children. The CDR3 has 18 residues. The germline gives CDR1 SGHAT, CDR2 FQNNGV. With 5 bases clipped from V and 0 bases from J, the junction kept 13 bases outside the gene matches. Unique molecular identifiers were incorporated into the prepared TCRbeta library. TCRdb ran MiXCR on the PCR reads and lists one entry per CDR3 protein. The data hold around 230,000 distinct CDR3 sequences, with approximately 17% observed a single time. Findings and limits, study-wide: The study reportedly traced alpha-beta T cells about two months after transplant to several hundred expanded graft clones. Certain patients had high TCRbeta diversity at day 60, and it came from recipient T cells and thymic progenitors that survived. One year post-transplant, T-cell counts and diversity were largely derived from T cells produced anew.

This TCR came from a male patient aged 2 to 9 who had a stem cell transplant for acute lymphoblastic leukemia, so the T cells may come from the graft donor. The sample here was PBMCs, mostly from graft donor cells, taken 360 days after TCRalphabeta/CD19-depleted stem cell transplant. This rearrangement joins TRBV11-2 to TRBJ2-4, with 7 bases fitting TRBD1. The CDR3 sequence is CASSPPGQPILAKNIQYF. The CDR3, as DNA: TGTGCCAGCAGCCCCCCGGGACAGCCAATCCTAGCCAAAAACATTCAGTACTTC.